Below are 19 T cell receptor beta chains sequenced from a single sample in a study of CD8 T cells in ankylosing spondylitis. Each CDR3 protein gets one entry after TCRdb re-called the 5' RACE reads with MiXCR. The table lists roughly 120,000 distinct CDR3 sequences, approximately 6.8% of them singletons. The specimen sequenced was blood, either unsorted or a sorted T cell fraction (not recorded which). Receptor source: a male donor with ankylosing spondylitis or in good health (not recorded which).

V gene TRBV9 combines with J gene TRBJ2-1; TRBD1 agrees at 7 bases. Trimming took 3 bases from V and 1 from J; bases not matched to a gene: 7. The CDR3 consists of 16 residues. Germline loops: CDR1 SGDLS, CDR2 YYNGEE. For the CDR3, the DNA is TGTGCCAGCAGCGCCAGACAGGGTATGTCCTACAATGAGCAGTTCTTC. It translates to CASSARQGMSYNEQFF.

This clonotype was recorded at least ten times. V gene TRBV7-2 combines with J gene TRBJ1-5; tentative D call: TRBD1 (6 bases). The germline V gene has CDR1 SGHTA and CDR2 FQGNSA. Trimming left V 0 bases short and J 7 bases short, with 10 bases between. This CDR3 spans 14 amino acids. The CDR3 is CASSLAQGAQPQHF. For the CDR3, the DNA is TGTGCCAGCAGCTTAGCACAGGGCGCCCAGCCCCAGCATTTT. The complete variable domain, with remaining parts taken from reference TRBV7-2 and TRBJ1-5, reads GAGVSQSPSNKVTEKGKDVELRCDPISGHTALYWYRQSLGQGLEFLIYFQGNSAPDKSGLPSDRFSAERTGGSVSTLTIQRTQQEDSAVYLCASSLAQGAQPQHFGDGTRLSIL.

This clonotype was observed many times. The CDR3 sequence: CASSHGLAGGSYNEQFF. The CDR3 DNA reads TGTGCCAGCAGTCACGGACTAGCGGGGGGGAGCTACAATGAGCAGTTCTTC. The V and J genes are TRBV12-3 or TRBV12-4 and TRBJ2-1; 15 nucleotides line up with TRBD2. V lost 5 bases, J lost 3 bases, and 5 bases stayed unmatched. This CDR3 has 17 residues.

This clonotype occurred many times. J is TRBJ2-7 and V is TRBV5-1, with 7 bases aligning to TRBD2. The trim removed 1 base at V and 7 bases at J, leaving 11 bases unmatched. This CDR3 is built from 15 residues. Looked up from germline, CDR1 is SGHRS and CDR2 is YFSETQ. Here the CDR3 DNA reads TGCGCCAGCAGCTTGAAGGCTAGCGGTGGGCGGGAGCAGTACTTC. Protein: CASSLKASGGREQYF.

This clonotype was observed at least ten times. The V call is TRBV5-1, the J call TRBJ2-1; D is possibly TRBD2 (6 bases). Germline V gene sequence: CDR1 SGHRS, CDR2 YFSETQ. The CDR3 is 13 amino acids. Trimming shortened V by 4 bases and J by 4 bases, and 9 bases separated the two germline ends. DNA for the CDR3: TGCGCCAGCAGCCGGGACTCTTACAATGAGCAGTTCTTC. Protein product: CASSRDSYNEQFF.

The J gene is TRBJ1-4, the V gene TRBV28; maybe TRBD1 (5 bases). V lost 11 bases and J 0 bases, leaving 16 bases between the germline ends. The CDR3 sequence is 15 residues long. The germline gives CDR1 MDHEN, CDR2 SYDVKM. In DNA form, the CDR3 reads TGTGCCTCCAAAGGGGCCGACGCAACTAATGAAAAACTGTTTTTT. Translation gives CASKGADATNEKLFF.

This clonotype was recorded a few times. J is TRBJ1-1 and V is TRBV29-1; D is unclear. CDR1 SQVTM and CDR2 ANQGSEA come from the germline V gene. Deletions cut 6 bases from V and 5 bases from J, with 16 bases between. The CDR3 is made up of 13 amino acids. CDR3 region: CSVRPGPGTEAFF. The DNA for the CDR3 is TGCAGCGTCCGACCGGGCCCCGGTACTGAAGCTTTCTTT.

Many counts were recorded for this clonotype. This chain connects TRBV7-2 to TRBJ2-7, with D maybe TRBD2 (5 bases). Germline V CDR1 and CDR2: SGHTA, FQGNSA. This CDR3 spans 14 amino acids. Trimming took off 4 bases at V and 3 bases at J, with 13 bases between the two ends. The CDR3 is CASSSLVGNYEQYF. The CDR3 DNA is TGTGCCAGCAGCTCACTAGTGGGGAACTACGAGCAGTACTTC.

This clonotype was detected many times. J is TRBJ2-5 and V is TRBV7-3, with 7 bases that match TRBD1. The CDR3 runs 14 residues. Looked up from germline, CDR1 is SGHTA and CDR2 is FQGTGA. With V trimmed by 6 bases and J by 2 bases, 6 bases remained unmatched. The chain's CDR3 is CASSEDRAQETQYF. DNA of the CDR3: TGTGCCAGCAGTGAAGACAGGGCTCAAGAGACCCAGTACTTC.

This clonotype was observed many times. The chain links TRBV6-5 to TRBJ2-1; the D gene is possibly TRBD2 (5 bases). V shed 0 bases and J shed 5 bases, with 8 bases lying between them. Germline V gives CDR1 MNHEY, CDR2 SVGAGI. The CDR3 consists of 14 residues. The CDR3 region has the DNA TGTGCCAGCAGTTACTCATACGGGGACAATGAGCAGTTCTTC. It codes for CASSYSYGDNEQFF.

There are many counts of this clonotype. The gene calls are TRBV19 and TRBJ2-5, with D perhaps matching TRBD1 (5 bases). Per germline, CDR1 LNHDA and CDR2 SQIVND (reference sequence). This CDR3 is 13 amino acids long. Trimming took 7 bases from V and 7 from J, leaving 16 bases between them. The CDR3 DNA is TGTGCCAGTAAGCGCCAGGGTGTTGTGACCCAGTACTTC. Its translation is CASKRQGVVTQYF.

This clonotype showed up many times. The J gene is TRBJ2-7, the V gene TRBV20-1; 11 positions match TRBD2. CDR1 and CDR2 from the germline V gene are DFQATT and SNEGSKA (reference sequence). J lost 4 bases, V lost 6 bases, and 20 bases had no gene match. CDR3 length equals 18 residues. CDR3 in amino acids: CSAFRPGLADGANYEQYF. The CDR3 DNA reads TGCAGTGCCTTTCGACCGGGACTAGCGGATGGAGCTAATTACGAGCAGTACTTC.

This clonotype was seen at least ten times. This sequence joins TRBV5-1 and TRBJ2-5; D not resolved. V was pared by 2 bases and J by 2 bases, with 13 bases between. The length of the CDR3 is 15 residues. From germline, CDR1 is SGHRS and CDR2 YFSETQ. CDR3 nucleotides: TGCGCCAGCAGCTTCAACCCGCAGTTACAAGAGACCCAGTACTTC. This translates into CASSFNPQLQETQYF.

This clonotype was seen repeatedly, ten times or more. The chain employs TRBV11-2 and TRBJ2-7, with D possibly being TRBD1 (6 bases). The V gene lost 1 base and the J gene lost 7 bases, with 14 bases spanning the gap. This CDR3 comprises 14 residues. Germline V lookup: CDR1 SGHAT, CDR2 FQNNGV. The CDR3 protein is CASSLGGGVVEQYF. The CDR3 DNA reads TGTGCCAGCAGCTTAGGAGGGGGAGTCGTAGAGCAGTACTTC.

This clonotype came up many times. The V gene is TRBV29-1, the J gene TRBJ2-7; TRBD2 is a possible D gene (5 bases). This CDR3 is 13 amino acids long. V gave up 7 bases and J gave up 4 bases, with 17 bases separating them. Germline V gene lookup returns CDR1 SQVTM and CDR2 ANQGSEA. The CDR3 reads CSATDRTGYEQYF. CDR3 DNA: TGCAGCGCAACAGACCGGACGGGGTACGAGCAGTACTTC.

This clonotype has a count of ten or more. The chain recombines TRBV20-1 with TRBJ1-1; D uncertain. Deletions cut 0 bases from V and 0 bases from J, with 11 bases between. The germline gives CDR1 DFQATT, CDR2 SNEGSKA (reference sequence). The CDR3 totals 15 residues. This CDR3 is CSARDGASLNTEAFF. The DNA for the CDR3 is TGCAGTGCTAGAGATGGAGCCAGCTTGAACACTGAAGCTTTCTTT.

This clonotype appeared many times. The chain is built from TRBV29-1 and TRBJ2-3, with D unclear. CDR1 is SQVTM and CDR2 is ANQGSEA in the germline V gene. This CDR3 region has 9 residues. V lost 2 bases to trimming and J lost 12 bases, with 6 bases between them. The CDR3 loop reads CSVESFQYF. CDR3 DNA sequence: TGCAGCGTTGAATCATTTCAGTATTTT.

This clonotype was seen repeatedly, ten times or more. The chain uses TRBV2 and TRBJ2-7; D unclear. Germline values: CDR1 SNHLY, CDR2 FYNNEI. Trimming took off 2 bases at V and 4 bases at J, with 6 bases between the two ends. The CDR3 has 12 amino acids. Written as DNA, the CDR3 is TGTGCCAGCAGTGAAACGGTATACGAGCAGTACTTC. Translation: CASSETVYEQYF.

This clonotype was seen at least ten times. This chain uses TRBV12-3 or TRBV12-4 with TRBJ2-1, with D perhaps TRBD2 (5 bases). CDR3 length: 15 residues. Trimming took off 5 bases at V and 8 bases at J, with 19 bases between the two ends. Here the CDR3 DNA reads TGTGCCAGCAGTAGACCAGAGGGAATCGGCCATGAGCAGTTCTTC. Translating it yields CASSRPEGIGHEQFF.